This is a list of T cell receptor beta chains from one sample in a study of identical twins. In TCRdb, the 5' RACE reads were re-called with MiXCR into one record per CDR3 protein. The sample has around 650,000 distinct CDR3 sequences, about 7% seen once. The data were also submitted as part of a second study, on yellow fever vaccine responses in identical twins.

What was sequenced was PBMCs. These receptors were taken from a woman aged 18-29 years in good health. Each CDR3 is given with its conserved first and last residue. D genes are given only for firm matches. The size field is filled for only some rows; it gives once, few, many or a size class.

many,TRBJ2-5,NA,TRBV7-9,CASSTRNQETQYF,TGTGCCAGCAGCACACGAAATCAAGAGACCCAGTACTTC
NA,TRBJ2-7,TRBD2,TRBV3-1,CASSIAGTYEQYF,TGTGCCAGCAGTATAGCGGGAACCTACGAGCAGTACTTC
few,TRBJ2-5,NA,TRBV10-3,CATARGPTMEETQYF,TGTGCCACGGCCCGTGGCCCGACGATGGAAGAGACCCAGTACTTC
few,TRBJ1-4,TRBD1,TRBV7-9,CASSLPGQGAYDEKLFF,TGTGCCAGCAGCTTACCGGGACAGGGGGCTTACGATGAAAAACTGTTTTTT
few,TRBJ1-1,TRBD1,TRBV6-2/TRBV6-3,CASSYGRGSWNTEAFF,TGTGCCAGCAGTTACGGCAGGGGGTCATGGAACACTGAAGCTTTCTTT
NA,TRBJ1-1,NA,TRBV27,CASTFSPDRAFF,TGTGCCAGCACTTTCTCCCCCGACAGAGCTTTCTTT
NA,TRBJ2-1,NA,TRBV9,CASSRRYLGLNNEQFF,TGTGCCAGCAGCAGACGCTATTTGGGACTTAACAATGAGCAGTTCTTC
NA,TRBJ2-6,NA,TRBV3-1,CASSQTLDSSGANVLTF,TGTGCCAGCAGCCAAACCCTGGACAGCTCTGGGGCCAACGTCCTGACTTTC
few,TRBJ1-4,NA,TRBV4-1,CASSPTSIREKLFF,TGCGCCAGCAGCCCCACATCCATTCGTGAAAAACTGTTTTTT
few,TRBJ2-1,TRBD2,TRBV10-2,CASSEVPLRSGGSNEQFF,TGCGCCAGCAGTGAGGTCCCCTTACGCAGCGGGGGTTCCAATGAGCAGTTCTTC